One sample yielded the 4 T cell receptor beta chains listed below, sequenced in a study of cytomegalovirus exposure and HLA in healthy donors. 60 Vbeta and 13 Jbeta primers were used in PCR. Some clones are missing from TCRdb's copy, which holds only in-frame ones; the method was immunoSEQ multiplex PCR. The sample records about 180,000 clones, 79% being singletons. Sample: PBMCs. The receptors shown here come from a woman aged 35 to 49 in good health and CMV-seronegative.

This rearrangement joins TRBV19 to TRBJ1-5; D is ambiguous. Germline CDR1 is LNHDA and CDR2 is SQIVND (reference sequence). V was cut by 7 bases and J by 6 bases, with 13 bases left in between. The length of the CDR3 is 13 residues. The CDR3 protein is CASTRGTSQPQHF. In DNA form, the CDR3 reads TGTGCCAGTACGCGGGGAACCAGTCAGCCCCAGCATTTT.

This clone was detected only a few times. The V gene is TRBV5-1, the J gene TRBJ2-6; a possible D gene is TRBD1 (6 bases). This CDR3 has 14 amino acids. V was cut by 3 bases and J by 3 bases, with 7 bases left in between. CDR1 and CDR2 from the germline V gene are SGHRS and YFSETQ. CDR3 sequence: CASSWDIGANVLTF. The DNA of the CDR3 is TGCGCCAGCAGCTGGGACATTGGGGCCAACGTCCTGACTTTC.

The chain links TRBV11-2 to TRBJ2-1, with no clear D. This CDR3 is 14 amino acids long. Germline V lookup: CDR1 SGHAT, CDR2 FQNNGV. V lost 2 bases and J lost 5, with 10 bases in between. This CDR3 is CASSLLRSHNEQFF. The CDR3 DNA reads TGTGCCAGCAGCTTATTAAGGAGTCACAATGAGCAGTTCTTC.

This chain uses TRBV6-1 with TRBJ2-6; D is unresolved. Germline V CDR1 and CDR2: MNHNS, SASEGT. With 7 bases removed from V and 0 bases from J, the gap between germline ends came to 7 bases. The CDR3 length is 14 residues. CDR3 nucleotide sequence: TGTGCCAGCACCCCGGGCTCTGGGGCCAACGTCCTGACTTTC. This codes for CASTPGSGANVLTF.